This T cell receptor beta chain was sequenced during a study of human T cells and chemical hapten exposure. CDR1 is DFQATT and CDR2 is SNEGSKA in the germline V gene (reference sequence). The CDR3 runs to 18 residues. V was trimmed by 5 bases and J by 2 bases, leaving 26 bases between them. Time point meaning: pre-sensitization, week 0. Noted treatment: therapeutic diphenylcyclopropenone sensitization with weekly scalp DPC. One entry per CDR3 protein results from TCRdb running MiXCR on the RACE reads. The table shows around 300,000 distinct CDR3 sequences, with over 5% occurring only once. The receptor comes from a woman under 30 with alopecia areata. Some clones in this sample may be carry-over from other donors' samples. The material was whole blood, obtained in connection with sensitization to the hapten diphenylcyclopropenone (DPC). The chain has TRBV20-1 and TRBJ2-3; D is ambiguous. The CDR3 nucleotides read TGCAGTGCTCCCTTACCCCTCCGGACGGATTTATTCACAGATACGCAGTATTTT. This encodes CSAPLPLRTDLFTDTQYF.